Listed below are T cell receptor beta chains from one sample, sequenced in a study of cytomegalovirus exposure and HLA in healthy donors. Generated by immunoSEQ multiplex PCR, the TCRdb table keeps only in-frame clones and is missing some. The table shows a few hundred thousand clones, with around 86% occurring only once. The specimen was PBMCs. These receptors were taken from a woman between 18 and 29 years old in good health and CMV-seronegative. The CDR3 runs from the conserved cysteine through the conserved F or W. Each record gives: CDR3 length, J gene, V gene, clone size, D gene, CDR3 DNA, CDR3 protein. D genes are given only for firm matches. A row's size may be missing; if present it is once, few, many or a size class.

cdr3_length: 14; j_call: TRBJ2-7; v_call: TRBV6-5; clone_size: -; d_call: TRBD2; cdr3_nt: TGTGCCAGCAGTCGTAAGCGGGGGGCCTACGAGCAGTACTTC; cdr3_aa: CASSRKRGAYEQYF
cdr3_length: 15; j_call: TRBJ1-2; v_call: TRBV6-6; clone_size: -; d_call: -; cdr3_nt: TGTGCCAGCAGTTATAAAGGGCAGGGATACTATGGCTACACCTTC; cdr3_aa: CASSYKGQGYYGYTF
cdr3_length: 15; j_call: TRBJ2-2; v_call: TRBV28; clone_size: -; d_call: -; cdr3_nt: TGTGCCAGCAGTCGAGGGACTGGACCGGCCGGGGAGCTGTTTTTT; cdr3_aa: CASSRGTGPAGELFF
cdr3_length: 14; j_call: TRBJ2-3; v_call: TRBV6-5; clone_size: -; d_call: -; cdr3_nt: TGTGCCAGCAGTTACTCGGGGGCTGCAGATACGCAGTATTTT; cdr3_aa: CASSYSGAADTQYF
cdr3_length: 15; j_call: TRBJ1-2; v_call: TRBV29-1; clone_size: -; d_call: -; cdr3_nt: TGCAGCGTTGAAGGGGGGGGCAGGGTCGGGTATGGCTACACCTTC; cdr3_aa: CSVEGGGRVGYGYTF
cdr3_length: 17; j_call: TRBJ1-2; v_call: TRBV4-3; clone_size: -; d_call: TRBD1; cdr3_nt: TGCGCCAGCAGCCAAGCGCCCGGCGGACAGGGGAATTATGGCTACACCTTC; cdr3_aa: CASSQAPGGQGNYGYTF
cdr3_length: 15; j_call: TRBJ1-3; v_call: TRBV28; clone_size: -; d_call: TRBD1; cdr3_nt: TGTGCCAGCAGGGGGGACAGGGGGAGTGGAAACACCATATATTTT; cdr3_aa: CASRGDRGSGNTIYF
cdr3_length: 16; j_call: TRBJ2-2; v_call: TRBV9; clone_size: once; d_call: TRBD1; cdr3_nt: TGTGCCAGCAGCCCACCGACAGGGATGGTCACCGGGGAGCTGTTTTTT; cdr3_aa: CASSPPTGMVTGELFF
cdr3_length: 15; j_call: TRBJ2-7; v_call: TRBV7-8; clone_size: -; d_call: TRBD2; cdr3_nt: TGTGCCAGCAGTAGGACTAGTGTCAGCTCCTACGAGCAGTACTTC; cdr3_aa: CASSRTSVSSYEQYF
cdr3_length: 13; j_call: TRBJ2-3; v_call: TRBV29-1; clone_size: -; d_call: -; cdr3_nt: TGCAGCGTTCGCCTAGTCCTAGTAGATACGCAGTATTTT; cdr3_aa: CSVRLVLVDTQYF
cdr3_length: 16; j_call: TRBJ1-1; v_call: TRBV5-1; clone_size: -; d_call: -; cdr3_nt: TGCGCCAGCAGCTTGGCCCCTAGGGGCGTGAACACTGAAGCTTTCTTT; cdr3_aa: CASSLAPRGVNTEAFF
cdr3_length: 15; j_call: TRBJ2-2; v_call: TRBV18; clone_size: -; d_call: -; cdr3_nt: TGTGCCAGCTCACCTATTGGGACTTATGCCGGGGAGCTGTTTTTT; cdr3_aa: CASSPIGTYAGELFF
cdr3_length: 13; j_call: TRBJ1-4; v_call: TRBV10-1; clone_size: -; d_call: TRBD1; cdr3_nt: TGCGCCAGCAATCCGGGACAGGGGGAAAAACTGTTTTTT; cdr3_aa: CASNPGQGEKLFF
cdr3_length: 12; j_call: TRBJ2-7; v_call: TRBV28; clone_size: -; d_call: -; cdr3_nt: TGTGCCAGCACCGCCGGGTCCTACGAGCAGTACTTC; cdr3_aa: CASTAGSYEQYF
cdr3_length: 14; j_call: TRBJ2-2; v_call: TRBV28; clone_size: -; d_call: -; cdr3_nt: TGTGCCAGCAGTTCGGGGGCGAACACCGGGGAGCTGTTTTTT; cdr3_aa: CASSSGANTGELFF
cdr3_length: 13; j_call: TRBJ2-5; v_call: TRBV6-5; clone_size: -; d_call: -; cdr3_nt: TGTGCCAGCTCCCCCTATTACCAAGAGACCCAGTACTTC; cdr3_aa: CASSPYYQETQYF
cdr3_length: 16; j_call: TRBJ2-7; v_call: TRBV11-2; clone_size: -; d_call: TRBD2; cdr3_nt: TGTGCCAGCCATAGGGGGGGAACTAGCGGGACGGACGAGCAGTACTTC; cdr3_aa: CASHRGGTSGTDEQYF
cdr3_length: 15; j_call: TRBJ2-1; v_call: TRBV7-8; clone_size: -; d_call: -; cdr3_nt: TGTGCCAGCAGCTTAGCTCCTTACGAGGCCAATGAGCAGTTCTTC; cdr3_aa: CASSLAPYEANEQFF
cdr3_length: 13; j_call: TRBJ1-2; v_call: TRBV7-9; clone_size: -; d_call: -; cdr3_nt: TGTGCCAGCAGCTTAGCCGGAGGGGATGGCTACACCTTC; cdr3_aa: CASSLAGGDGYTF
cdr3_length: 14; j_call: TRBJ2-5; v_call: TRBV7-6; clone_size: -; d_call: TRBD2; cdr3_nt: TGTGCCAGCAGCTTAGAGGCGGGAGGGGGGACCCAGTACTTC; cdr3_aa: CASSLEAGGGTQYF
cdr3_length: 13; j_call: TRBJ2-5; v_call: TRBV11-2; clone_size: -; d_call: -; cdr3_nt: TGTGCCAGCAGCTTAGAATCGGGAGAGACCCAGTACTTC; cdr3_aa: CASSLESGETQYF
cdr3_length: 15; j_call: TRBJ2-2; v_call: TRBV5-1; clone_size: -; d_call: TRBD1; cdr3_nt: TGCGCCAGCAGCTCCGAGGGACAGGGGGCCGGGGAGCTGTTTTTT; cdr3_aa: CASSSEGQGAGELFF
cdr3_length: 13; j_call: TRBJ2-7; v_call: TRBV30; clone_size: -; d_call: TRBD2; cdr3_nt: TGTGCCGCAACGTTTAGCGGGAGCTTCGAGCAGTACTTC; cdr3_aa: CAATFSGSFEQYF
cdr3_length: 14; j_call: TRBJ1-4; v_call: TRBV5-1; clone_size: -; d_call: -; cdr3_nt: TGCGCCAGCAGAGCCATACAGGGTCGAGAAAAACTGTTTTTT; cdr3_aa: CASRAIQGREKLFF
cdr3_length: 16; j_call: TRBJ2-1; v_call: TRBV4-3; clone_size: -; d_call: TRBD2; cdr3_nt: TGCGCCAGCAGCCAAGAAGTGACTAGCGGGTTTGATGAGCAGTTCTTC; cdr3_aa: CASSQEVTSGFDEQFF
cdr3_length: 14; j_call: TRBJ2-3; v_call: TRBV7-2; clone_size: -; d_call: TRBD2; cdr3_nt: TGTGCCAGCAGGGAGGGGAGGGGAACAGATACGCAGTATTTT; cdr3_aa: CASREGRGTDTQYF
cdr3_length: 15; j_call: TRBJ2-5; v_call: TRBV29-1; clone_size: -; d_call: TRBD2; cdr3_nt: TGCAGCGTTGAAGGGACTAGCGGGAATTCGGAGACCCAGTACTTC; cdr3_aa: CSVEGTSGNSETQYF
cdr3_length: 16; j_call: TRBJ1-5; v_call: TRBV28; clone_size: -; d_call: TRBD1; cdr3_nt: TGTGCCACCTCAGTTTGGAGGACAGGCCCTAATCAGCCCCAGCATTTT; cdr3_aa: CATSVWRTGPNQPQHF
cdr3_length: 15; j_call: TRBJ1-3; v_call: TRBV15; clone_size: -; d_call: -; cdr3_nt: TGTGCCACCAGCAGAGATCTCCTATCTGGAAACACCATATATTTT; cdr3_aa: CATSRDLLSGNTIYF
cdr3_length: 14; j_call: TRBJ1-1; v_call: TRBV4-2; clone_size: -; d_call: TRBD1; cdr3_nt: TGTGCCAGCAGCCAAGGTGACAGGGGCACTGAAGCTTTCTTT; cdr3_aa: CASSQGDRGTEAFF
cdr3_length: 15; j_call: TRBJ2-7; v_call: TRBV27; clone_size: once; d_call: TRBD2; cdr3_nt: TGTGCCAGCACCCCCGGGGCTAGCGGGTCGGGCGAGCAGTACTTC; cdr3_aa: CASTPGASGSGEQYF
cdr3_length: 12; j_call: TRBJ1-1; v_call: TRBV30; clone_size: -; d_call: TRBD1; cdr3_nt: TGTGCCTGGATCCGGACAGGGGCTGAAGCTTTCTTT; cdr3_aa: CAWIRTGAEAFF
cdr3_length: 16; j_call: TRBJ1-2; v_call: TRBV6-5; clone_size: -; d_call: -; cdr3_nt: TGTGCCAGCAGTTACTCACCAGACAGAAACTTCTATGGCTACACCTTC; cdr3_aa: CASSYSPDRNFYGYTF
cdr3_length: 15; j_call: TRBJ1-2; v_call: TRBV7-9; clone_size: few; d_call: -; cdr3_nt: TGTGCCAGCAGCTTAGCCCCAGGGATTAGCTATGGCTACACCTTC; cdr3_aa: CASSLAPGISYGYTF
cdr3_length: 14; j_call: TRBJ2-5; v_call: TRBV4-3; clone_size: -; d_call: -; cdr3_nt: TGCGCCAGCAGCCAAGACATTTCCCGGGAGACCCAGTACTTC; cdr3_aa: CASSQDISRETQYF
cdr3_length: 14; j_call: TRBJ2-5; v_call: TRBV11-1; clone_size: few; d_call: -; cdr3_nt: TGTGCCAGCAGCTGGGGGGGGCCTGGTGAGACCCAGTACTTC; cdr3_aa: CASSWGGPGETQYF
cdr3_length: 14; j_call: TRBJ2-7; v_call: TRBV9; clone_size: once; d_call: -; cdr3_nt: TGTGCCAGCAGCGTAGGGCCTAGTCTCGACGAGCAGTACTTC; cdr3_aa: CASSVGPSLDEQYF
cdr3_length: 14; j_call: TRBJ2-7; v_call: TRBV11-1; clone_size: -; d_call: TRBD1; cdr3_nt: TGTGCCAGCACTACCGAGGGGGCTTCCTACGAGCAGTACTTC; cdr3_aa: CASTTEGASYEQYF
cdr3_length: 15; j_call: TRBJ2-7; v_call: TRBV7-9; clone_size: -; d_call: TRBD1; cdr3_nt: TGTGCCAGCAGCCCCCCATCCAGGACAGGGGGTGAGCAGTACTTC; cdr3_aa: CASSPPSRTGGEQYF
cdr3_length: 15; j_call: TRBJ2-2; v_call: TRBV25-1; clone_size: -; d_call: TRBD2; cdr3_nt: TGTGCCAGCAGTGGTATGGGACTAGCGGTCGGGGAGCTGTTTTTT; cdr3_aa: CASSGMGLAVGELFF